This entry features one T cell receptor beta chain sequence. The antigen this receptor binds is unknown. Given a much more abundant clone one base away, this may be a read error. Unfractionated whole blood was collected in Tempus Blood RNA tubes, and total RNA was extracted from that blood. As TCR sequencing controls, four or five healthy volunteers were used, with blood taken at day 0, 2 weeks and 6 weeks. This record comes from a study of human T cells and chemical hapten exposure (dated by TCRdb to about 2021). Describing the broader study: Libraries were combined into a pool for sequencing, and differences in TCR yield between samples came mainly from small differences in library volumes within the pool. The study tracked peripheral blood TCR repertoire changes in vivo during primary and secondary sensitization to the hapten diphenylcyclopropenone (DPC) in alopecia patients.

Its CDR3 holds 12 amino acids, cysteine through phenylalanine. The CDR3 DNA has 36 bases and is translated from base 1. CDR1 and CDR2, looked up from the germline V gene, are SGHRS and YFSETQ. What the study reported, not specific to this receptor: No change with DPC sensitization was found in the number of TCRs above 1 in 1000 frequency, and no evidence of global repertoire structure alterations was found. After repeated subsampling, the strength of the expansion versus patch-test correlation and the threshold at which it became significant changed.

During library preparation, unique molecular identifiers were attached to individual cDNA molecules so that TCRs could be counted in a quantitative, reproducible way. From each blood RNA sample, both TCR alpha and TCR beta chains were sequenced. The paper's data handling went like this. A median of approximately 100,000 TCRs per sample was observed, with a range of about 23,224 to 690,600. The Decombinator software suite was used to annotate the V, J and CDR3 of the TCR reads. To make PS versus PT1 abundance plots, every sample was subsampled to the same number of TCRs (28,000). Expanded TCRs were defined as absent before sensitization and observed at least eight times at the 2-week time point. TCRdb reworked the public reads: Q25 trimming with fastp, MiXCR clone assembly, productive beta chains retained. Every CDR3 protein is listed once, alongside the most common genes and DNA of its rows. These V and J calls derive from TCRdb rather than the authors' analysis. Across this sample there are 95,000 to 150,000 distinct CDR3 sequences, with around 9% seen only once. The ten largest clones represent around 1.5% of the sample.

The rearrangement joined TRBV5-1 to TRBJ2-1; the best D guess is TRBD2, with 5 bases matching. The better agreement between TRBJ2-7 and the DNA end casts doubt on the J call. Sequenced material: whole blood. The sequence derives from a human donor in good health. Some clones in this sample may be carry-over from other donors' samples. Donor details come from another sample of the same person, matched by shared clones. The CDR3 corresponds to CASSRTRSEQYF. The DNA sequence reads TGCGCCAGCAGCCGAACTAGGAGCGAGCAGTACTTC.